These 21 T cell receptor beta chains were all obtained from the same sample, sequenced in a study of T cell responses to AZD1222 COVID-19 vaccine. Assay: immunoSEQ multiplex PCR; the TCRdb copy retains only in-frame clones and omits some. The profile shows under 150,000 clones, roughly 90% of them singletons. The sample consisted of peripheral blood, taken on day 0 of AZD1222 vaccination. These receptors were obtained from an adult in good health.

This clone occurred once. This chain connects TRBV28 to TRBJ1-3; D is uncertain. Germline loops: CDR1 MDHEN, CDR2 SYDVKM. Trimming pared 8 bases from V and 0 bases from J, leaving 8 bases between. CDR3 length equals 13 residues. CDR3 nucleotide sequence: TGTGCCAGCTGGGAGCTCTCTGGAAACACCATATATTTT. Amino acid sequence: CASWELSGNTIYF.

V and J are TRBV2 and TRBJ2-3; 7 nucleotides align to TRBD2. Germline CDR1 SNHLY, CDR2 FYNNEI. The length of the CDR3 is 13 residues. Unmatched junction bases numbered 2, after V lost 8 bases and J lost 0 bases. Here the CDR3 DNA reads TGTGCCAGCTTAGCGGGTAGCACAGATACGCAGTATTTT. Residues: CASLAGSTDTQYF.

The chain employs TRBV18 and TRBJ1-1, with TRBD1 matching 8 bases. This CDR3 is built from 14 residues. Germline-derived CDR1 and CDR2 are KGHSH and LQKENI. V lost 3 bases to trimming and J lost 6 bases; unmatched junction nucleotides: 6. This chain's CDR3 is CASSPSLDRAEAFF. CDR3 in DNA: TGTGCCAGCTCACCTTCACTGGACAGGGCTGAAGCTTTCTTT.

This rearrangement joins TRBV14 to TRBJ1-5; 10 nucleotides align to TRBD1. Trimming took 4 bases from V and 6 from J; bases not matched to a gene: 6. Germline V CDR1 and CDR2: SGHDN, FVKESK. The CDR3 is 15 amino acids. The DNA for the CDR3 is TGTGCCAGCAGCCCCGGGACAGGGGCGATTCAGCCCCAGCATTTT. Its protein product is CASSPGTGAIQPQHF.

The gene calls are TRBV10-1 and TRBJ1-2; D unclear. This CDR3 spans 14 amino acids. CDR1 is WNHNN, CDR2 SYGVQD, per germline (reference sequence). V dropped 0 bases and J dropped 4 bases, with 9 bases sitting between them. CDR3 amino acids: CASSESAESYGYTF. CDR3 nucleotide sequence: TGCGCCAGCAGTGAGTCGGCTGAGAGCTATGGCTACACCTTC.

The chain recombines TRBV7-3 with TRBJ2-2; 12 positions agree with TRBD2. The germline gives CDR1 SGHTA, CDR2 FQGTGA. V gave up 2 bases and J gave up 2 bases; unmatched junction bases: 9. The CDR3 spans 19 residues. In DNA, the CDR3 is TGTGCCAGCAGCTTACTAGCGGGAGGGGCGACGGGCAACACCGGGGAGCTGTTTTTT. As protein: CASSLLAGGATGNTGELFF. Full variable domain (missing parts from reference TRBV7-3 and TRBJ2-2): GAGVSQTPSNKVTEKGKYVELRCDPISGHTALYWYRQSLGQGPEFLIYFQGTGAADDSGLPNDRFFAVRPEGSVSTLKIQRTERGDSAVYLCASSLLAGGATGNTGELFFGEGSRLTVL.

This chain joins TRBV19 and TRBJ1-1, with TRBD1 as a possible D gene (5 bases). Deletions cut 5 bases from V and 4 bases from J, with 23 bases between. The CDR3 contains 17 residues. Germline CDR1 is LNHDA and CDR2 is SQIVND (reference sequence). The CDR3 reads CASSPRGRDNLGTEAFF. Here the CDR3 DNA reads TGTGCCAGTAGTCCTAGAGGCAGGGATAATTTGGGCACTGAAGCTTTCTTT.

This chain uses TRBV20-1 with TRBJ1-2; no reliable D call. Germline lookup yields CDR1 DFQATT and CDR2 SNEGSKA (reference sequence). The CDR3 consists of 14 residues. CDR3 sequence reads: CRAGGPSIPYGYTF. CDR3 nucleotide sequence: TGCAGAGCTGGTGGACCCTCAATCCCCTATGGCTACACCTTC.

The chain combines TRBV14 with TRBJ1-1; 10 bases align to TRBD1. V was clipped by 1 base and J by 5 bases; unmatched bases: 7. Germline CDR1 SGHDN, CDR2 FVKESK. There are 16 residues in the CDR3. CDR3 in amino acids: CASSQARQGAQTEAFF. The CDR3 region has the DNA TGTGCCAGCAGCCAAGCGAGACAGGGGGCGCAGACTGAAGCTTTCTTT.

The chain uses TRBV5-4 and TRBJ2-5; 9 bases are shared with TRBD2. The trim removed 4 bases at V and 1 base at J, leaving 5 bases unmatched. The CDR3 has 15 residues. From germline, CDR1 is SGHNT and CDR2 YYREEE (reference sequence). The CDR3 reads CASSPSGRPQETQYF. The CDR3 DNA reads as TGTGCCAGCAGCCCGAGCGGGAGGCCCCAAGAGACCCAGTACTTC. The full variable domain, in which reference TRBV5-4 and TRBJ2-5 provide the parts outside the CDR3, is ETGVTQSPTHLIKTRGQQVTLRCSSQSGHNTVSWYQQALGQGPQFIFQYYREEENGRGNFPPRFSGLQFPNYSSELNVNALELDDSALYLCASSPSGRPQETQYFGPGTRLLVL.

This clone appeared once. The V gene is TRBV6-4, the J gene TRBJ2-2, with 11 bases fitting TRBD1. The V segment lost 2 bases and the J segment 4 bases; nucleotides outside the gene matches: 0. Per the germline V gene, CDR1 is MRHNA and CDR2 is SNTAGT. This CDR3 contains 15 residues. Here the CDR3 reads CASSDGTGGTGELFF. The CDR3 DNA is TGTGCCAGCAGTGACGGGACAGGGGGCACCGGGGAGCTGTTTTTT.

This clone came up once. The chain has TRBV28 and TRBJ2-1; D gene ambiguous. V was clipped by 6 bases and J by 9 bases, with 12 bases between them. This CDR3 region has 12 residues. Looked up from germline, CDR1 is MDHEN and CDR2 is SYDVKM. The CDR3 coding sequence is TGTGCCAGCAGCCTCTTATGGGGTGAGCAGTTCTTC. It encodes CASSLLWGEQFF.

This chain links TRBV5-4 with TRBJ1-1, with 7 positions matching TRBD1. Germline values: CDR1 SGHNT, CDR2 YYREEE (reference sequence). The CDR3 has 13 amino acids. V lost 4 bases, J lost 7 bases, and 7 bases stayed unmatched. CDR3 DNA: TGTGCCAGCAGCCCCGGACAGGAAGGTGAAGCTTTCTTT. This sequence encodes CASSPGQEGEAFF.

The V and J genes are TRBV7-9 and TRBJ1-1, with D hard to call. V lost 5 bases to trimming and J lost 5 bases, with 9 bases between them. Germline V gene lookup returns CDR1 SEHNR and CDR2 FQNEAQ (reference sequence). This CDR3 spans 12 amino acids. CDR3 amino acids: CASSRGGTEAFF. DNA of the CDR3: TGTGCCAGCAGCCGCGGTGGGACTGAAGCTTTCTTT.

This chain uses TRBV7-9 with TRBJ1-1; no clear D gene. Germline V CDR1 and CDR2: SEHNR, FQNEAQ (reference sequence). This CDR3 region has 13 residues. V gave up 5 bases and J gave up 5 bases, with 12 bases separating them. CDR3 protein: CASSARVSTEAFF. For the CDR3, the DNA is TGTGCCAGCAGCGCAAGGGTTTCAACTGAAGCTTTCTTT.

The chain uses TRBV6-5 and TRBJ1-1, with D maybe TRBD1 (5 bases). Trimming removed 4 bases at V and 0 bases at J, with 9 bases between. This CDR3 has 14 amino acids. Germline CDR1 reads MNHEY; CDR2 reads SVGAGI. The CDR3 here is CASSWDGMNTEAFF. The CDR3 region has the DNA TGTGCCAGCAGTTGGGACGGCATGAACACTGAAGCTTTCTTT.

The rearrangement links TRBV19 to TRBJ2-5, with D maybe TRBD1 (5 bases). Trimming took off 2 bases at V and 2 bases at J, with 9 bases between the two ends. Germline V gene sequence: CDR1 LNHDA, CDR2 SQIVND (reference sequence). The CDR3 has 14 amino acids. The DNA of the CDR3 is TGTGCCAGTAGTATACAGGGCGTTCAAGAGACCCAGTACTTC. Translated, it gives CASSIQGVQETQYF.

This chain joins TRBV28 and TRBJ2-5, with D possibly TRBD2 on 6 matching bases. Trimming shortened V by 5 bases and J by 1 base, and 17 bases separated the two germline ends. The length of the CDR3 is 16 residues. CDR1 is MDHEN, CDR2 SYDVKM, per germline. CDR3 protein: CASSQGGVGVQETQYF. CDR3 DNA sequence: TGTGCCAGCAGTCAGGGCGGGGTCGGGGTCCAAGAGACCCAGTACTTC.

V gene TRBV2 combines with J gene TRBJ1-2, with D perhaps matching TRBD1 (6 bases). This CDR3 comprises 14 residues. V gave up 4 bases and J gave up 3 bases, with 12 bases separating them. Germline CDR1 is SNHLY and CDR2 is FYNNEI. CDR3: CASSALRGDYGYTF. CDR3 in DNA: TGTGCCAGCAGTGCACTCAGGGGTGACTATGGCTACACCTTC. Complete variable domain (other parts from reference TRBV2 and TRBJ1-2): EPEVTQTPSHQVTQMGQEVILRCVPISNHLYFYWYRQILGQKVEFLVSFYNNEISEKSEIFDDQFSVERPDGSNFTLKIRSTKLEDSAMYFCASSALRGDYGYTFGSGTRLTVV.

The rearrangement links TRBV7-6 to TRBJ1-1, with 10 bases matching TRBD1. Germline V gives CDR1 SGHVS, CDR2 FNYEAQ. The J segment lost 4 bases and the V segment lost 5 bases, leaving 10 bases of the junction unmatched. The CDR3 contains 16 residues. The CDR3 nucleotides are TGTGCCAGCAGCCCCCTAAGACAGGGGGCTTTCACTGAAGCTTTCTTT. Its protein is CASSPLRQGAFTEAFF.

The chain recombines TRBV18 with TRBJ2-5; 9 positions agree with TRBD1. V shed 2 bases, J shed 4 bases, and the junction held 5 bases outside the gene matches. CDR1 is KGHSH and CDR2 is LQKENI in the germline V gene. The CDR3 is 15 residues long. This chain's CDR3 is CASSPSDRGSETQYF. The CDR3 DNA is TGTGCCAGCTCACCATCCGACAGGGGGTCAGAGACCCAGTACTTC.